This T cell receptor (beta chain) emerged from a study of cytomegalovirus exposure and HLA in healthy donors. General study findings and limits: Rarity marked most TCR sequences, yet some public TCRs occurred in many donors. According to the study, around 160 TCR beta chains were cytomegalovirus-associated. In vitro checks showed that a few CMV-associated chains really do target CMV antigens.

The CDR3 runs to 15 residues. With 0 bases removed from V and 4 bases from J, the gap between germline ends came to 11 bases. Germline lookup yields CDR1 SGDLS and CDR2 YYNGEE. The protocol was immunoSEQ multiplex PCR, while the TCRdb copy is restricted to in-frame clones and leaves out a portion. Among roughly 140,000 clones listed, less than 90% were seen once. A note on this clone: Its antigen is not known.

The rearrangement joins TRBV9 to TRBJ1-3, with D hard to call. What was sequenced was PBMCs. The receptor's source is a woman aged 18-29 years in good health and CMV-seropositive. The CDR3 nucleotides are TGTGCCAGCAGCGTAGCTTCTAACGGGGGAAACACCATATATTTT. This codes for CASSVASNGGNTIYF.